Below are 21 T cell receptor beta chains sequenced from a single sample in a study of identical twins. MiXCR was run by TCRdb on the 5' RACE reads, yielding one entry per CDR3 protein. There are more than 400,000 distinct CDR3 sequences in the sample; 12% to 15% occur only once, and roughly 0.4% lies in the top ten. These data also featured in a second study, about yellow fever vaccine responses in identical twins.

Sequenced sample: CD4+ T cells sorted from blood. Receptor source: a woman aged 18 to 35 in good health.

V gene TRBV12-3 or TRBV12-4 combines with J gene TRBJ2-6; TRBD1 is a possible D gene (6 bases). The CDR3 loop spans 17 amino acids. V was pared by 5 bases and J by 0 bases, with 14 bases between. The DNA of the CDR3 is TGTGCCAGCAGTCCGTACGACAGGAGCTCTGGGGCCAACGTCCTGACTTTC. This gives the protein CASSPYDRSSGANVLTF.

This clonotype was seen a few times. V and J are TRBV7-8 and TRBJ2-2; TRBD2 matches at 7 bases. V shed 0 bases, J shed 6 bases, and the junction held 4 bases outside the gene matches. This CDR3 region has 15 residues. CDR1 SGHVS and CDR2 FQNEAQ come from the germline V gene. The CDR3 DNA sequence: TGTGCCAGCAGCTTAGCCGGGACTAAGGCCGGGGAGCTGTTTTTT. Translating gives CASSLAGTKAGELFF. Full variable domain (outside the CDR3, taken from reference TRBV7-8 and TRBJ2-2): GAGVSQSPRYKVAKRGQDVALRCDPISGHVSLFWYQQALGQGPEFLTYFQNEAQLDKSGLPSDRFFAERPEGSVSTLKIQRTQQEDSAVYLCASSLAGTKAGELFFGEGSRLTVL.

There are many counts of this clonotype. V and J are TRBV12-3 or TRBV12-4 and TRBJ2-1; 8 positions agree with TRBD2. After removal of 5 bases from V and 6 bases from J, the junction contained 12 bases not matched to a gene. The CDR3 extends over 16 amino acids. For the CDR3, the DNA is TGTGCCAGCAGTGATCCGGGACTAGGTCTCCCCAATGAGCAGTTCTTC. Translating gives CASSDPGLGLPNEQFF.

V usage is TRBV7-8 and J usage is TRBJ1-2; D is unclear. Looked up from germline, CDR1 is SGHVS and CDR2 is FQNEAQ. The CDR3 covers 14 residues. Trimming pared 1 base from V and 2 bases from J, leaving 8 bases between. In DNA form, the CDR3 reads TGTGCCAGCAGCTTAGTTGCATTAAACTATGGCTACACCTTC. Its translation is CASSLVALNYGYTF.

The chain's CDR3 is CASSLVGSSYEQYV. As DNA, the CDR3 is TGTGCCAGCAGCTTAGTGGGTAGCTCCTACGAGCAGTACGTC. The chain has TRBV7-8 and TRBJ2-7; no clear D. The V gene lost 1 base and the J gene lost 0 bases, with 7 bases spanning the gap. The length of the CDR3 is 14 residues. Germline assignment: CDR1 SGHVS and CDR2 FQNEAQ.

This clonotype appeared a few times. V usage is TRBV6-1 and J usage is TRBJ2-3; TRBD2 is a possible D gene (5 bases). Germline values: CDR1 MNHNS, CDR2 SASEGT. CDR3 size: 15 residues. Trimming left V 3 bases short and J 2 bases short, with 12 bases between. Here the CDR3 reads CASSEESGITDTQYF. CDR3 DNA sequence: TGTGCCAGCAGTGAGGAGAGCGGAATCACAGATACGCAGTATTTT.

The V call is TRBV2, the J call TRBJ1-5; TRBD1 matches at 8 bases. Germline CDR1 SNHLY, CDR2 FYNNEI. Germline trimming cut 4 bases from V and 1 base from J; bases unmatched to any gene: 12. The CDR3 is 18 residues long. The CDR3 nucleotides are TGTGCCAGCAGTGTGACAGGGGCCCCTTGGGGAAGCAATCAGCCCCAGCATTTT. Its translation is CASSVTGAPWGSNQPQHF.

The CDR3, as DNA: TGTGCCACCAGTGACCCGGGGACAGGTAGTTCCTACGAGCAGTACTTC. This gives the protein CATSDPGTGSSYEQYF. The chain joins TRBV24-1 to TRBJ2-7; 8 bases line up with TRBD1. CDR3 length: 16 residues. The trim removed 4 bases at V and 1 base at J, leaving 8 bases unmatched. Germline V CDR1 and CDR2: KGHDR, SFDVKD.

The gene calls are TRBV13 and TRBJ2-1; 8 bases map to TRBD2. The CDR3 runs 15 residues. Trimming cost V 0 bases and J 7 bases; bases outside gene matches: 5. The germline CDR1 and CDR2 sequences are PRHDT and FYEKMQ (reference sequence). The CDR3 nucleotides are TGTGCCAGCAGCTTAGGCGGGAGGGCCGTTAATGAGCAGTTCTTC. Amino acid sequence: CASSLGGRAVNEQFF. The full variable domain, its missing parts supplied by reference TRBV13 and TRBJ2-1, is AAGVIQSPRHLIKEKRETATLKCYPIPRHDTVYWYQQGPGQDPQFLISFYEKMQSDKGSIPDRFSAQQFSDYHSELNMSSLELGDSALYFCASSLGGRAVNEQFFGPGTRLTVL.

This clonotype was seen more than once but under ten times. The chain carries TRBV12-3 or TRBV12-4 and TRBJ1-6; D remains unclear. This CDR3 contains 11 residues. V was clipped by 7 bases and J by 17 bases, with 15 bases between them. For the CDR3, the DNA is TGTGCCAGCACGGCCGGACGAGGGATCCACTTT. This sequence encodes CASTAGRGIHF.

V and J are TRBV24-1 and TRBJ2-2, with D tentatively TRBD1 (6 bases). Trimming took off 4 bases at V and 7 bases at J, with 15 bases between the two ends. The CDR3 has 15 amino acids. CDR1 KGHDR and CDR2 SFDVKD come from the germline V gene. The CDR3 DNA reads TGTGCCACCAGTGACCGACAGGCTAGGGGCGGGGAGCTGTTTTTT. It specifies CATSDRQARGGELFF.

This clonotype was seen more than once but under ten times. The chain combines TRBV20-1 with TRBJ2-4; unclear D gene. This CDR3 spans 14 amino acids. The V gene lost 1 base and the J gene lost 4 bases, with 11 bases spanning the gap. Germline lookup yields CDR1 DFQATT and CDR2 SNEGSKA (reference sequence). The CDR3 DNA reads TGCAGTGCTAGAGCCAGTTCCTTTAAAAACATTCAGTACTTC. Translation: CSARASSFKNIQYF.

This rearrangement joins TRBV27 to TRBJ2-1, with TRBD1 matching 9 bases. Germline assignment: CDR1 MNHEY and CDR2 SMNVEV (reference sequence). J lost 6 bases, V lost 3 bases, and 9 bases had no gene match. The CDR3 length is 16 residues. This CDR3 reads CASSFGRTGVFNEQFF. In nucleotides, the CDR3 is TGTGCCAGCAGTTTCGGCCGGACAGGGGTTTTCAATGAGCAGTTCTTC.

The chain recombines TRBV12-5 with TRBJ2-3, with D unresolved. CDR1 LGHNT and CDR2 FRNRAP come from the germline V gene. Trimming shortened V by 7 bases and J by 2 bases, and 7 bases separated the two germline ends. CDR3 size: 12 residues. CDR3 sequence reads: CASATVTDTQYF. In DNA, the CDR3 is TGTGCTAGTGCCACCGTCACAGATACGCAGTATTTT.

This clonotype occurred a few times. The gene calls are TRBV28 and TRBJ2-3; 10 nucleotides match TRBD2. The J segment lost 6 bases and the V segment lost 5 bases, leaving 20 bases of the junction unmatched. Germline CDR1 and CDR2: MDHEN and SYDVKM. The length of the CDR3 is 19 residues. The CDR3 coding sequence is TGTGCCAGCAGTCCCCCCTTGATGAGCGGGGGGGCCGCGGGTGATACGCAGTATTTT. Translation: CASSPPLMSGGAAGDTQYF.

This clonotype was counted a few times. The V and J genes are TRBV5-1 and TRBJ2-3; 7 bases line up with TRBD1. J gave up 2 bases and V 4 bases, and 10 bases lay outside the gene matches. The germline gives CDR1 SGHRS, CDR2 YFSETQ. CDR3 size: 16 residues. CDR3 in DNA: TGCGCCAGCAGCCGAGGGACAGAAACACTCACAGATACGCAGTATTTT. This encodes CASSRGTETLTDTQYF.

This clonotype was picked up a small number of times. The chain combines TRBV20-1 with TRBJ2-1, with D perhaps TRBD2 (6 bases). Germline lookup yields CDR1 DFQATT and CDR2 SNEGSKA (reference sequence). V was shortened by 4 bases and J by 9 bases, with 13 bases between the two germline ends. This CDR3 has 12 amino acids. In DNA form, the CDR3 reads TGCAGTGCTAATGGGGGGTCTCCTGAGCAGTTCTTC. Translated: CSANGGSPEQFF.

The rearrangement joins TRBV7-9 to TRBJ2-3, with 11 bases identical to TRBD2. CDR1 and CDR2 (germline): SEHNR, FQNEAQ (reference sequence). The CDR3 length is 16 residues. V gave up 0 bases and J gave up 2 bases; unmatched junction bases: 1. CDR3 bases: TGTGCCAGCAGCTTAGCTAGCGGGGGGGCCACAGATACGCAGTATTTT. Its protein product is CASSLASGGATDTQYF.

The V and J genes are TRBV10-2 and TRBJ2-3; no firm D call. This CDR3 is 14 amino acids long. The V and J ends lost 6 bases and 3 bases respectively, with 13 bases between them. The V gene's germline CDR1 is WSHSY and CDR2 SAAADI. CDR3: CASSRAPETDTQYF. CDR3 nucleotides: TGCGCCAGCAGCCGGGCCCCCGAGACAGATACGCAGTATTTT.

The chain carries TRBV6-1 and TRBJ1-2; no reliable D call. Trimming took off 7 bases at V and 3 bases at J, with 12 bases between the two ends. This CDR3 is built from 13 residues. CDR1 is MNHNS, CDR2 SASEGT, per germline. The CDR3 bases are TGTGCCAGCATCGGAGGAGTAGACTATGGCTACACCTTC. Translating it yields CASIGGVDYGYTF.

This clonotype was observed a few times. V and J are TRBV12-3 or TRBV12-4 and TRBJ2-3; D might be TRBD1 or TRBD2, each matching 5 bases. This CDR3 is 15 amino acids long. Between the trimmed V and J ends, which lost 4 bases and 7 bases, there was a span of 18 bases. The CDR3 region is CASSSGSPGSNTQYF. CDR3 DNA sequence: TGTGCCAGCAGTTCGGGGTCCCCAGGGAGTAATACGCAGTATTTT.